The entry below gives a single T cell receptor (beta chain) sequence along with its context. Profiled with immunoSEQ multiplex PCR; TCRdb holds only in-frame clones, not every one. The sample records about 9,600 clones, around 70% being singletons. These data come from a study of CD4+ T cells in melanoma. V was shortened by 1 base and J by 3 bases, with 14 bases between the two germline ends. Germline values: CDR1 LGHDT, CDR2 YNNKEL (reference sequence). The CDR3 runs 16 residues. The sequenced sample was cells from a culture (not recorded whether cultured in vitro). This sequence originates from a human donor with melanoma. V and J are TRBV3-1 (or the pseudogene TRBV3-2) and TRBJ2-3, with a weak D call TRBD1 (5 bases). CDR3 sequence (DNA): TGTGCCAGCAGCCAAGTACAGGCAGGGCGGACAGATACGCAGTATTTT. Translated, it gives CASSQVQAGRTDTQYF.